One and the same sample provided the 18 T cell receptor beta chains below, sequenced in a study of T cells in localized non-small cell lung cancer. Some clones are missing from TCRdb's copy, which holds only in-frame ones; the method was immunoSEQ multiplex PCR. Here the sample spans about 4,800 clones, roughly 52% being singletons. The input for sequencing was lymph node tissue, taken before any cancer treatment. Receptor source: a male donor aged 60 or older with stage I squamous cell lung carcinoma.

V is TRBV19 and J is TRBJ1-1; 8 nucleotides agree with TRBD1. Germline V gene lookup returns CDR1 LNHDA and CDR2 SQIVND (reference sequence). The junction had 2 bases not matched to a gene; V was cut back by 5 bases and J by 0 bases. This CDR3 is 14 amino acids long. CDR3 protein: CASSLGQVNTEAFF. DNA of the CDR3: TGTGCCAGTAGTCTGGGACAGGTGAACACTGAAGCTTTCTTT.

The rearrangement joins TRBV18 to TRBJ1-1; tentative D call: TRBD1 (5 bases). The length of the CDR3 is 15 residues. V was trimmed by 3 bases and J by 6 bases, leaving 17 bases between them. Germline V gene sequence: CDR1 KGHSH, CDR2 LQKENI. The CDR3 DNA follows: TGTGCCAGCTCACCCTATATGGGGACCGACGCTGAAGCTTTCTTT. Translated, it gives CASSPYMGTDAEAFF.

The genes are TRBV28 and TRBJ2-3, with 11 nucleotides matching TRBD2. This CDR3 has 16 amino acids. V lost 6 bases, J lost 4 bases, and 9 bases stayed unmatched. Germline CDR1 MDHEN, CDR2 SYDVKM. CDR3 sequence: CASRSIAGGMADTQYF. The CDR3 DNA sequence: TGTGCCAGCAGGTCCATAGCGGGAGGGATGGCAGATACGCAGTATTTT.

The chain is built from TRBV18 and TRBJ1-4, with TRBD1 matching over 7 bases. CDR1 is KGHSH and CDR2 is LQKENI in the germline V gene. The length of the CDR3 is 14 residues. V was pared by 5 bases and J by 3 bases, with 3 bases of the junction left unmatched. CDR3 region: CASSAGTANEKLFF. Written as DNA, the CDR3 is TGTGCCAGCTCAGCCGGGACAGCTAATGAAAAACTGTTTTTT.

The chain recombines TRBV19 with TRBJ2-1, with 10 bases fitting TRBD2. Per germline, CDR1 LNHDA and CDR2 SQIVND (reference sequence). The CDR3 loop spans 22 amino acids. The V segment lost 3 bases and the J segment 3 bases; nucleotides outside the gene matches: 23. This chain's CDR3 is CASSIPGPRLAGLPHLYNEQFF. DNA for the CDR3: TGTGCCAGTAGTATCCCGGGACCCCGACTAGCGGGCCTCCCCCACCTCTACAATGAGCAGTTCTTC.

The CDR3 sequence: CASSGGQGMYGYTF. As DNA, the CDR3 is TGTGCCAGCAGCGGGGGACAGGGGATGTATGGCTACACCTTC. This chain connects TRBV9 to TRBJ1-2; the match to TRBD1 covers 10 bases. J gave up 5 bases and V 3 bases, and 4 bases lay outside the gene matches. The CDR3 extends over 14 amino acids. Germline CDR1 reads SGDLS; CDR2 reads YYNGEE.

The chain is built from TRBV29-1 and TRBJ1-2; D remains ambiguous. Trimming removed 7 bases from V and 6 bases from J, with 24 bases in between. The length of the CDR3 is 15 residues. The germline V gene encodes CDR1 SQVTM and CDR2 ANQGSEA. CDR3 region: CSGVDPPASAHGYTF. Written as DNA, the CDR3 is TGCAGCGGGGTCGATCCCCCGGCGTCTGCACATGGCTACACCTTC.

This clone has more than one count but fewer than ten. The chain recombines TRBV6-7 with TRBJ2-5; D not resolved. TRBV6-7 is an ORF, and what it does is uncertain. This CDR3 comprises 11 residues. The germline V and J ends were trimmed by 7 bases and 4 bases, with 7 bases remaining between them. The CDR3, as DNA: TGTGCCAGCACGTTTTTAGAGACCCAGTACTTC. Translated, it gives CASTFLETQYF.

This sequence joins TRBV30 and TRBJ2-5; possibly TRBD2 for D (6 bases). Trimming removed 2 bases from V and 4 bases from J, with 11 bases in between. The CDR3 has 13 residues. Germline V CDR1 and CDR2: GTSNPN, SVGIG (reference sequence). CDR3 in DNA: TGTGCCTGGAGTTCGGGAGAGGGAGAGACCCAGTACTTC. This codes for CAWSSGEGETQYF. Together with reference TRBV30 and TRBJ2-5, the CDR3 gives the full variable domain: SQTIHQWPATLVQPVGSPLSLECTVEGTSNPNLYWYRQAAGRGLQLLFYSVGIGQISSEVPQNLSASRPQDRQFILSSKKLLLSDSGFYLCAWSSGEGETQYFGPGTRLLVL.

The gene calls are TRBV29-1 and TRBJ2-7, with D perhaps matching TRBD2 (5 bases). The V gene lost 6 bases and the J gene lost 6 bases, with 15 bases spanning the gap. Germline values: CDR1 SQVTM, CDR2 ANQGSEA. The CDR3 spans 12 residues. CDR3 protein: CSVTGRVGEQYF. DNA of the CDR3: TGCAGCGTGACTGGGCGGGTCGGCGAGCAGTACTTC.

The CDR3 reads CAWSPGETQYF. The CDR3 coding sequence is TGTGCCTGGAGTCCGGGGGAGACCCAGTACTTC. This chain uses TRBV30 with TRBJ2-5; perhaps TRBD2 as D (5 bases). V lost 2 bases and J lost 5, with 6 bases in between. The germline gives CDR1 GTSNPN, CDR2 SVGIG (reference sequence). The CDR3 runs to 11 residues.

The chain joins TRBV28 to TRBJ1-2, with 8 bases lining up with TRBD1. With V trimmed by 6 bases and J by 7 bases, 7 bases remained unmatched. The CDR3 spans 13 residues. Germline V CDR1 and CDR2: MDHEN, SYDVKM. The CDR3 region is CASRVPGGSGYTF. CDR3 nucleotide sequence: TGTGCCAGCAGGGTACCAGGGGGCAGTGGCTACACCTTC.

The chain has TRBV11-3 and TRBJ2-1, with TRBD2 as a possible D gene (6 bases). Trimming cost V 5 bases and J 12 bases, with 20 bases left between them. The CDR3 covers 14 residues. Germline-derived CDR1 and CDR2 are SGHNT and YENEEA. CDR3 region: CASSPPAGTLAQFF. The CDR3 bases are TGTGCCAGCAGCCCTCCCGCAGGGACTTTGGCGCAGTTCTTC.

V is TRBV9 and J is TRBJ1-2, with unresolved D. Trimming took 5 bases from V and 2 from J, leaving 16 bases between them. Germline V gene data show CDR1 as SGDLS and CDR2 as YYNGEE. The CDR3 is made up of 15 amino acids. The CDR3 spells CASSFYPSTNYGYTF. CDR3 sequence (DNA): TGTGCCAGCAGTTTTTATCCCAGCACAAACTATGGCTACACCTTC. Together with reference TRBV9 and TRBJ1-2, the CDR3 gives the full variable domain: DSGVTQTPKHLITATGQRVTLRCSPRSGDLSVYWYQQSLDQGLQFLIQYYNGEERAKGNILERFSAQQFPDLHSELNLSSLELGDSALYFCASSFYPSTNYGYTFGSGTRLTVV.

This clone was counted a few times. The gene calls are TRBV4-1 and TRBJ2-1; tentative D call: TRBD2 (5 bases). The CDR3 extends over 15 amino acids. The ends were cut back, 2 bases at V and 1 base at J, with 9 bases in the middle. The germline V gene encodes CDR1 MGHRA and CDR2 YSYEKL. The CDR3: CASSQLPGSYNEQFF. The CDR3 DNA reads TGCGCCAGCAGCCAACTTCCGGGGTCCTACAATGAGCAGTTCTTC.

This clone has more than one count but fewer than ten. The chain carries TRBV28 and TRBJ2-2; D gene uncertain. CDR1 is MDHEN and CDR2 is SYDVKM in the germline V gene. V lost 5 bases to trimming and J lost 1 base, with 14 bases between them. This CDR3 is 16 amino acids long. The CDR3 reads CASSATLFGNTGELFF. The DNA of the CDR3 is TGTGCCAGCAGTGCCACCCTCTTCGGGAACACCGGGGAGCTGTTTTTT.

The chain combines TRBV28 with TRBJ1-4; TRBD1 agrees at 7 bases. The CDR3 spans 15 residues. The ends lost 5 bases at V and 4 bases at J; junction bases unmatched: 7. CDR1 is MDHEN, CDR2 SYDVKM, per germline. CDR3: CASSPLQGLNEKLFF. CDR3 sequence (DNA): TGTGCCAGCAGTCCCTTACAGGGGCTTAATGAAAAACTGTTTTTT.

The chain has TRBV19 and TRBJ1-1; D remains unclear. V gave up 6 bases and J gave up 4 bases, with 9 bases separating them. Germline-derived CDR1 and CDR2 are LNHDA and SQIVND (reference sequence). There are 12 residues in the CDR3. CDR3 nucleotides: TGTGCCAGTAGCGGGAGGGTCACTGAAGCTTTCTTT. Amino acid sequence: CASSGRVTEAFF.